The 15 T cell receptor beta chains below were found in one sample sequenced in a study of shared clonotypes between healthy human individuals. Clones were read by immunoSEQ multiplex PCR, and TCRdb kept only the in-frame ones, dropping some. The sample gives roughly 1,500,000 clones, approximately 98% of which show up once; about 0.4% is in the top ten. The specimen was naive CD4+ T cells sorted from blood. Sample subset: CD45RA+ positively selected. The receptors derive from a young man in good health.

This chain links TRBV9 with TRBJ2-7; perhaps TRBD1 as D (6 bases). This CDR3 comprises 15 residues. V dropped 2 bases and J dropped 3 bases, with 15 bases sitting between them. The germline CDR1 and CDR2 sequences are SGDLS and YYNGEE. CDR3 protein: CASSVGVQGFYEQYF. The CDR3 DNA reads as TGTGCCAGCAGCGTCGGAGTGCAGGGGTTCTACGAGCAGTACTTC.

A note on this clone: The sample holds other DNA sequences that translate to the same CDR3. The chain is built from TRBV2 and TRBJ2-7; 8 bases are shared with TRBD2. V lost 4 bases and J lost 4; bases outside the gene matches: 3. Germline V gene data show CDR1 as SNHLY and CDR2 as FYNNEI. The CDR3 has 13 residues. CDR3 region: CASSAGLAYEQYF. The CDR3 bases are TGTGCCAGCAGTGCCGGACTAGCTTACGAGCAGTACTTC.

As concerns this clone: This specimen includes other DNA sequences encoding the same CDR3. The chain links TRBV6-5 to TRBJ2-7; a weak D match, TRBD1 (6 bases). V dropped 0 bases and J dropped 3 bases, with 6 bases sitting between them. The CDR3 totals 13 residues. The germline CDR1 and CDR2 sequences are MNHEY and SVGAGI. CDR3 loop: CASSYSTGYEQYF. The CDR3 coding sequence is TGTGCCAGCAGTTACTCGACAGGCTACGAGCAGTACTTC.

This clone has just one count. The V and J genes are TRBV30 and TRBJ1-4; TRBD1 might be the D (5 bases). This CDR3 has 18 amino acids. The ends were cut back, 7 bases at V and 7 bases at J, with 31 bases in the middle. CDR1 is GTSNPN and CDR2 is SVGIG in the germline V gene (reference sequence). DNA for the CDR3: TGTGCCTACGCCGGGACGCCCTTTGGATGGGAAATTAGTGAAAAACTGTTTTTT. This codes for CAYAGTPFGWEISEKLFF. Complete variable domain (other parts from reference TRBV30 and TRBJ1-4): SQTIHQWPATLVQPVGSPLSLECTVEGTSNPNLYWYRQAAGRGLQLLFYSVGIGQISSEVPQNLSASRPQDRQFILSSKKLLLSDSGFYLCAYAGTPFGWEISEKLFFGSGTQLSVL.

This clone occurred once. The gene calls are TRBV7-9 and TRBJ1-5; 7 bases match TRBD1. V was clipped by 0 bases and J by 7 bases; unmatched bases: 6. From germline, CDR1 is SEHNR and CDR2 FQNEAQ (reference sequence). The CDR3 length is 15 residues. The CDR3 coding sequence is TGTGCCAGCAGCTTAGCCACAGGGGTACTCCAGCCCCAGCATTTT. This sequence encodes CASSLATGVLQPQHF.

The chain has TRBV30 and TRBJ1-5; 10 positions agree with TRBD1. The CDR3 totals 15 residues. Per the germline V gene, CDR1 is GTSNPN and CDR2 is SVGIG (reference sequence). After removal of 1 base from V and 3 bases from J, the junction contained 3 bases not matched to a gene. DNA for the CDR3: TGTGCCTGGAGTGCAGGACAGGGGGACAATCAGCCCCAGCATTTT. Its protein is CAWSAGQGDNQPQHF.

The chain joins TRBV5-1 to TRBJ2-2, with 7 bases aligning to TRBD1. The CDR3 is 14 residues long. Germline-derived CDR1 and CDR2 are SGHRS and YFSETQ. J lost 6 bases, V lost 7 bases, and 9 bases had no gene match. The CDR3 DNA reads TGCGCCAGCCGATGGGACAGCCCCGCCGGGGAGCTGTTTTTT. Its protein product is CASRWDSPAGELFF.

The rearrangement uses TRBV29-1 and TRBJ2-5, with 11 bases aligning to TRBD2. Germline CDR1 and CDR2: SQVTM and ANQGSEA. V lost 4 bases to trimming and J lost 5 bases; unmatched junction nucleotides: 0. CDR3 length: 12 residues. In nucleotides, the CDR3 is TGCAGCGTTGCTAGCGGGGGGGAGACCCAGTACTTC. Translated, it gives CSVASGGETQYF. The whole variable domain, remainder taken from reference TRBV29-1 and TRBJ2-5, is SAVISQKPSRDICQRGTSLTIQCQVDSQVTMMFWYRQQPGQSLTLIATANQGSEATYESGFVIDKFPISRPNLTFSTLTVSNMSPEDSSIYLCSVASGGETQYFGPGTRLLVL.

The genes are TRBV7-2 and TRBJ1-2, with 8 bases identical to TRBD1. The junction had 6 bases not matched to a gene; V was cut back by 6 bases and J by 3 bases. This CDR3 has 14 amino acids. The V gene's germline CDR1 is SGHTA and CDR2 FQGNSA. As DNA, the CDR3 is TGTGCCAGCAGGGCAGGGGGCGCCGACTATGGCTACACCTTC. Encoded protein: CASRAGGADYGYTF.

The CDR3 DNA reads TGCAGCGTTATCGACTTCTACAATGAGCAGTTCTTC. It translates to CSVIDFYNEQFF. The chain is built from TRBV29-1 and TRBJ2-1; D is ambiguous. Trimming took 5 bases from V and 3 from J, leaving 8 bases between them. The CDR3 length is 12 residues. Germline V gives CDR1 SQVTM, CDR2 ANQGSEA.

The V gene is TRBV9, the J gene TRBJ1-2; TRBD1 matches 12 bases. The germline V gene has CDR1 SGDLS and CDR2 YYNGEE. This CDR3 spans 13 amino acids. The ends lost 7 bases at V and 14 bases at J; junction bases unmatched: 12. Written as DNA, the CDR3 is TGTGCCAGCCTGACCGGGACAGGGGGCCTCTTGACCTTC. Protein sequence: CASLTGTGGLLTF.

The V and J genes are TRBV30 and TRBJ1-4; D gene unclear. This CDR3 is 14 amino acids long. Germline V gene data show CDR1 as GTSNPN and CDR2 as SVGIG (reference sequence). V lost 0 bases, J lost 5 bases, and 10 bases lay in between. CDR3 sequence (DNA): TGTGCCTGGAGTGTTGGGAGGAGGAATGAAAAACTGTTTTTT. Its protein product is CAWSVGRRNEKLFF.

This chain connects TRBV7-2 to TRBJ1-2; 7 bases map to TRBD1. This CDR3 has 15 residues. Germline trimming cut 5 bases from V and 0 bases from J; bases unmatched to any gene: 6. Germline values: CDR1 SGHTA, CDR2 FQGNSA. CDR3 bases: TGTGCCAGCAGCCCGAGACAGGGCTCTAACTATGGCTACACCTTC. This gives the protein CASSPRQGSNYGYTF.

The chain uses TRBV9 and TRBJ2-2; the D is unclear. V lost 4 bases and J 5 bases, leaving 9 bases between the germline ends. The CDR3 totals 13 residues. Per the germline V gene, CDR1 is SGDLS and CDR2 is YYNGEE. The CDR3 region has the DNA TGTGCCAGCAGCCCCCAGACAACCGGGGAGCTGTTTTTT. Translating it yields CASSPQTTGELFF.

The genes are TRBV5-5 and TRBJ2-5; D is undetermined. The CDR3 runs to 12 residues. Germline V gives CDR1 SGHKS, CDR2 YYEKEE (reference sequence). Trimming stripped 4 bases from V and 5 bases from J, with 9 bases between. The CDR3 loop reads CASSPVGETQYF. In DNA, the CDR3 is TGTGCCAGCAGCCCGGTGGGGGAGACCCAGTACTTC.